This T cell receptor beta chain is drawn from a study of blood T cells in healthy people across ages. Overall study: About one barcoded TCR beta cDNA was captured per two T cells.

Next came a second PCR, run for about 6 to 11 cycles, which used a sample-barcoded 5' primer along with a J-beta primer mix. One entry per CDR3 protein, called by TCRdb with MiXCR from the 5' RACE reads. Altogether about 1.5 million distinct CDR3 sequences are present, under 55% being singletons, with the ten largest covering over 3.5%. A word on this clonotype: The antigen is undetermined.

Ranging in age from roughly 6 to 90, the donors were healthy Caucasian individuals from Russia. CDR1 is LGHNA and CDR2 is YSLEER in the germline V gene. After removal of 4 bases from V and 1 base from J, the junction contained 7 bases not matched to a gene. This CDR3 is built from 15 residues. Study observations and caveats: Unsorted PBMCs ruled out conclusive naive versus antigen-experienced comparison. Long-lived donors had more naive CD4+ cells and higher diversity than aged donors.

Sample: blood. The genes are TRBV4-3 and TRBJ2-7; 7 nucleotides match TRBD1. This TCR derives from a woman aged 18-29 years in good health. The CDR3 sequence: CASSLSQGQSYEQYF. CDR3 nucleotide sequence: TGCGCCAGCAGCCTAAGCCAGGGACAGTCCTACGAGCAGTACTTC.